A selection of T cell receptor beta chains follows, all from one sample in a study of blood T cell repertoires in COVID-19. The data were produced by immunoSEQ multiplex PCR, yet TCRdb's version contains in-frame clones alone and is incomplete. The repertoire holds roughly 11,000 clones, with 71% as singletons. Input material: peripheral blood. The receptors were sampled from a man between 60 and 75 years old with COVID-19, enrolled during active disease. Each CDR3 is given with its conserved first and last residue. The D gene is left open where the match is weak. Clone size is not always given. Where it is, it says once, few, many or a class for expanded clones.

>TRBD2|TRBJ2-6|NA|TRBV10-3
TGTGCCACTGCAATGGGACTAGCGGTCGACTCTGGGGCCAACGTCCTGACTTTC
CATAMGLAVDSGANVLTF
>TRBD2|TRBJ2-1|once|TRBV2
TGTGCCAGCAGTGTGAGGGGGTCGACGGGACTAGCGGGAGTAAATGAGCAGTTCTTC
CASSVRGSTGLAGVNEQFF
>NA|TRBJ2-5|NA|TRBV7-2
TGTGCCAGCAGCCTAAATAGCGGAATGTACCAAGAGACCCAGTACTTC
CASSLNSGMYQETQYF
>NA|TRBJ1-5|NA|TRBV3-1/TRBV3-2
TGTGCCAGCAGCCAAGATACCGGGGGACGACAGCCCCAGCATTTT
CASSQDTGGRQPQHF
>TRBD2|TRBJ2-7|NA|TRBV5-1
TGCGCCAGCAGCTGGGGGACTAGCGGGGAATACGAGCAGTACTTC
CASSWGTSGEYEQYF
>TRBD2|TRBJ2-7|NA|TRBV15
TGTGCCACCAGCCGAAGCGGGACTAACTACGAGCAGTACTTC
CATSRSGTNYEQYF
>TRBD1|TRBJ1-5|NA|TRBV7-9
TGTGCCAGCAGCGGGACAGGGGGACAGCCCCAGCATTTT
CASSGTGGQPQHF
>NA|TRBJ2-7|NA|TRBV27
TGTGCCAGCAGCCATCCCCCCTACGAGCAGTACTTC
CASSHPPYEQYF
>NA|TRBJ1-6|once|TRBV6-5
TGTGCCAGCAGTCCCGCCCCAGGGAATAATTCACCCCTCCACTTT
CASSPAPGNNSPLHF
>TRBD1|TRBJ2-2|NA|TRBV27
TGTGCCAGCTCCTACAGGGGGCGCGGGCGGGGTCCCGGGGAGCTGTTTTTT
CASSYRGRGRGPGELFF
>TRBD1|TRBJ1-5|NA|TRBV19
TGTGCCAGTAGTCCCCGGACAGGGGTAAGCAATCAGCCCCAGCATTTT
CASSPRTGVSNQPQHF
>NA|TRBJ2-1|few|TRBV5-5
TGTGCCAGCAGTCCCCCCCCTAGGGCGGGAAGTTCCTACAATGAGCAGTTCTTC
CASSPPPRAGSSYNEQFF
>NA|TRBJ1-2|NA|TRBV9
TGTGCCAGCGACACCCATGGCTACACCTTC
CASDTHGYTF
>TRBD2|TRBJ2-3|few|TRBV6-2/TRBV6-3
TGTGCCAGCAGCTCCGGGGGGGGCGGCACAGATACGCAGTATTTT
CASSSGGGGTDTQYF
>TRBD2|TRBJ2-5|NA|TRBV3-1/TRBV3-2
TGTGCCAGCAGCCCGATAGCGGGAAGTTTGACCCAGTACTTC
CASSPIAGSLTQYF
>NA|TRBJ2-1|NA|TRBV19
TGTGCCAGTAGTATAGATCTTCTCGGGAGAGGCAATGAGCAGTTCTTC
CASSIDLLGRGNEQFF
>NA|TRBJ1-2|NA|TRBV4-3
TGCGCCAGCAGCTTAAGGGCAGGGGAGGGCTATGGCTACACCTTC
CASSLRAGEGYGYTF
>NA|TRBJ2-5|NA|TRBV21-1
TGTGCCAGCAGCAATTCGCGGGGCTATCAAGAGACCCAGTACTTC
CASSNSRGYQETQYF
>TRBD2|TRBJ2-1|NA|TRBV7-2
TGTGCCAGCAGACCGGGACTAGCGGGGAACAATGAGCAGTTCTTC
CASRPGLAGNNEQFF
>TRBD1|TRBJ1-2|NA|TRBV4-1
TGCGCCAGCAGCCAAACTGACAGGGGTTATGGCTACACCTTC
CASSQTDRGYGYTF
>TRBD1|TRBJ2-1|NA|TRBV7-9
TGTGCCAGCAGCCCCAAGGTGGACAGGGTCCTCAATGAGCAGTTCTTC
CASSPKVDRVLNEQFF
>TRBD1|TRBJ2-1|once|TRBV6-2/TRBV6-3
TGTGCCAGCAGCCAGGTGGGACAGCGCAATGAGCAGTTCTTC
CASSQVGQRNEQFF
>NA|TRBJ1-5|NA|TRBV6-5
TGTGCCAGCAGTTACTCGCCGGGGAGCAATCAGCCCCAGCATTTT
CASSYSPGSNQPQHF
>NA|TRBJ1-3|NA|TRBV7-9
TGTGCCAGCAGCTTAGAAGGACGGGCAGGGACAGGAAACACCATATATTTT
CASSLEGRAGTGNTIYF
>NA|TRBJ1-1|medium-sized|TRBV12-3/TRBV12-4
TGTGCCAGCAGTTTAGCCGCAGGGACTGAAGCTTTCTTT
CASSLAAGTEAFF
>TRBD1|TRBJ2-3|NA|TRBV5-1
TGCGCCAGCAGCTTGGGGACAGGGGTGGGAGATACGCAGTATTTT
CASSLGTGVGDTQYF
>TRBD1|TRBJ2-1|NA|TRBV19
TGTGCCAGTAAGTTGGGGACAGGGGCCCGTGAGCAGTTCTTC
CASKLGTGAREQFF
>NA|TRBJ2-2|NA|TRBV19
TGTGCCAGTGGGTGGGTCCGAGCGGGCAACACCGGGGAGCTGTTTTTT
CASGWVRAGNTGELFF
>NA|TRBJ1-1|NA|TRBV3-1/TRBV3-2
TGTGCCAGCAGCCAAGGCGGGGGCACTGAAGCTTTCTTT
CASSQGGGTEAFF
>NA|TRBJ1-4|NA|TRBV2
TGTGCCAGCAGTGAAGGTCGCCAGAATGAAAAACTGTTTTTT
CASSEGRQNEKLFF
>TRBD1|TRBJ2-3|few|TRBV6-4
TGTGCCAGCAGTGACGGACAGGGGGCTGGAGATACGCAGTATTTT
CASSDGQGAGDTQYF
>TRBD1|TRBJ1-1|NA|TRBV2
TGTGCCAGCAGGGCGGGCGGGACAGTCATGAACACTGAAGCTTTCTTT
CASRAGGTVMNTEAFF
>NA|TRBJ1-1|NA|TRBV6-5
TGTGCCAGCCTAGGGGGGGTTATCGCTGAAGCTTTCTTT
CASLGGVIAEAFF
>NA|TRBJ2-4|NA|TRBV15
TGTGCCACCAGCAGACGGCCGCGAGGCTCTGCCAAAAACATTCAGTACTTC
CATSRRPRGSAKNIQYF
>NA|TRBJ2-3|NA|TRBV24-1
TGTGCCAACCGGACAAGCACAGATACGCAGTATTTT
CANRTSTDTQYF
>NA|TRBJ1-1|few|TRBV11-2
TGTGCCAGCAGCTTATGGGGGGATAACAGTCGCGGCACTGAAGCTTTCTTT
CASSLWGDNSRGTEAFF
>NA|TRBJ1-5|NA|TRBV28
TGTGCCAGCAGTTTTGTAGGCGGGGGCAATCAGCCCCAGCATTTT
CASSFVGGGNQPQHF
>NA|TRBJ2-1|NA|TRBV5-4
TGTGCCAGCAGCTTGAGAGAACTAGCCGATGAGCAGTTCTTC
CASSLRELADEQFF
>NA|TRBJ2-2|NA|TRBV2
TGTGCCAGCAGTGGACGGGGGGCAAACACCGGGGAGCTGTTTTTT
CASSGRGANTGELFF
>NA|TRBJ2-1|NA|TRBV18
TGTGCCAGCTCACCCCGCGGGACCTACAATGAGCAGTTCTTC
CASSPRGTYNEQFF
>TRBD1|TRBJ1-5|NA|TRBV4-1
TGCGCCAGCAGCCGGACAGGGGTTCTAAATCAGCCCCAGCATTTT
CASSRTGVLNQPQHF
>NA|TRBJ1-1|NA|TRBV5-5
TGTGCCAGCAGCTTGGTCGGGGTGAACACTGAAGCTTTCTTT
CASSLVGVNTEAFF
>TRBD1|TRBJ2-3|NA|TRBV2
TGTGCCAGCAGTGCCGGGACAGGTAGCACAGATACGCAGTATTTT
CASSAGTGSTDTQYF
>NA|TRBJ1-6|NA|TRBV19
TGTGCCAGTAGTATCGTAGGGGCACGAAATTCACCCCTCCACTTT
CASSIVGARNSPLHF
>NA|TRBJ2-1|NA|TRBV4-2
TGTGCCAGCAGCCACCGCCCCGGCTCCTACAATGAGCAGTTCTTC
CASSHRPGSYNEQFF
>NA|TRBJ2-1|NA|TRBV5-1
TGCGCCAGCACCCAGGTGCGGGGTGGGGCTGAGCAGTTCTTC
CASTQVRGGAEQFF
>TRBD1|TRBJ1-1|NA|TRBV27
TGTGCCAGCAGTACTGGGACAGCAGAAGCTTTCTTT
CASSTGTAEAFF
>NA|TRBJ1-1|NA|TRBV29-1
TGCAGCGTTTTCGGAGGAATGAACACTGAAGCTTTCTTT
CSVFGGMNTEAFF